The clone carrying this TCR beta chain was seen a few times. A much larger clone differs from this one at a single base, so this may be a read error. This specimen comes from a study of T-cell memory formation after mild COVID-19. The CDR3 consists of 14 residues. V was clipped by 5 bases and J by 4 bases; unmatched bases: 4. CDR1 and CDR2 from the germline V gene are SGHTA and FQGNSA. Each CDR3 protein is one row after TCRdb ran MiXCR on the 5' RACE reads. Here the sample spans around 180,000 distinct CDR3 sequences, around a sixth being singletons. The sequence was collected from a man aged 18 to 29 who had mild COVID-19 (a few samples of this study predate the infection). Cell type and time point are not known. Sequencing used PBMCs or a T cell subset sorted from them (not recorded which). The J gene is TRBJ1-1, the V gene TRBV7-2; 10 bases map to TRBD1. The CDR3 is CASSPGQGITEAFF. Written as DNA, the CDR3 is TGTGCCAGCAGCCCGGGACAGGGGATCACTGAAGCTTTCTTT.